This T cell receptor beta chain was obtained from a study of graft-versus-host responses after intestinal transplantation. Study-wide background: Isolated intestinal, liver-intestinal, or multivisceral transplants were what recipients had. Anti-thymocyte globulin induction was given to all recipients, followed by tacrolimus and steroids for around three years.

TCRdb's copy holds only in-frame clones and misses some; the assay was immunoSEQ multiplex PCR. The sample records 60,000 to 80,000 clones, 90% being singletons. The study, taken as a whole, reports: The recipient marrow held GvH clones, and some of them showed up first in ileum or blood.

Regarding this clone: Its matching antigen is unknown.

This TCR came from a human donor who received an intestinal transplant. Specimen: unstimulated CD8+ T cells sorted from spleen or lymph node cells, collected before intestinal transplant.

CDR3 amino acids: CASGQDPTYYGYTF. In nucleotides, the CDR3 is TGTGCCAGCGGACAGGACCCTACTTACTATGGCTACACCTTC. The chain has TRBV6-1 and TRBJ1-2, with TRBD1 identical over 7 bases. This CDR3 has 14 residues. V gave up 8 bases and J gave up 3 bases; unmatched junction bases: 9. Germline V gene lookup returns CDR1 MNHNS and CDR2 SASEGT.